Below, one T cell receptor (beta chain) is given with its context. Antigen: not known. This sample was taken from a study of cytomegalovirus exposure and HLA in healthy donors. Study-wide background: Drawn from HLA-typed donors, 80 million to 95 million unique TCRs were held in an early data release. Overall study results and limits: Association of about 17,000 TCR beta sequences with HLA alleles was found at 0.05 false discovery rate in a later analysis. Segments of the TCR beta V type were, in most cases, productive about 87% or about 30% of the time in an earlier analysis.

Primers included in the PCR were 60 Vbeta and 13 Jbeta primers. Profiled with immunoSEQ multiplex PCR; TCRdb holds only in-frame clones, not every one. Among approximately 90,000 clones listed, about 80% were seen once. Unmatched junction bases numbered 7, after V lost 3 bases and J lost 5 bases. Germline V gene lookup returns CDR1 SGHNT and CDR2 YYREEE (reference sequence). The CDR3 spans 15 residues. The sequencing sample was made of PBMCs. This TCR was sampled from a man in his forties or fifties in good health and CMV-seronegative. The chain carries TRBV5-4 and TRBJ1-2; TRBD1 matches at 10 bases. This chain's CDR3 is CASSSARQGAYGYTF. The CDR3 region has the DNA TGTGCCAGCAGCTCAGCCCGACAGGGGGCTTATGGCTACACCTTC. Variable domain in full (rest from reference TRBV5-4 and TRBJ1-2): ETGVTQSPTHLIKTRGQQVTLRCSSQSGHNTVSWYQQALGQGPQFIFQYYREEENGRGNFPPRFSGLQFPNYSSELNVNALELDDSALYLCASSSARQGAYGYTFGSGTRLTVV.